The clone carrying this T cell receptor (beta chain) was observed a handful of times. Its antigen remains unknown. The sample originates from a study of response to subunit inactivated influenza vaccine. Study-level results: It was the authors' suggestion that each seasonal influenza vaccination recruits few new T cells.

TCRdb re-derived calls from the RT-PCR reads in MiXCR, one entry per CDR3 protein. In the table there are around 480,000 distinct CDR3 sequences, 11% of which are singletons. The origin of this receptor is a man between 50 and 59 years old who received an inactivated influenza vaccine. This specimen was PBMCs from blood, taken 45 days after vaccination.

The DNA for the CDR3 is TGTGCCAGCAGTGTCCGACGGACAGGAAAAGCCGGCTACACCTTC. Protein sequence: CASSVRRTGKAGYTF. This sequence joins TRBV12-3 or TRBV12-4 and TRBJ1-2, with 7 bases fitting TRBD1. There are 15 residues in the CDR3. Unmatched junction bases numbered 14, after V lost 5 bases and J lost 8 bases.